Given below is one TCR beta chain in context. The clone's antigen remains unknown. No clone much larger than this one lies a single base away; base qualities are absent. The data are from a study of blood T cell repertoires in COVID-19 (dated by TCRdb to 2019 to 2021). Concerning the study at large: The collaborator samples originated in the United States, Italy and Spain and spanned the acute and convalescent phases of COVID-19. The material from the prospective study consisted of cDNA or gDNA derived from T cells, B-cell-depleted T cells, or PBMCs. Subjects who had been exposed to COVID-19, were actively infected with it, or had recovered from it provided the deeply sampled blood TCRbeta repertoires that made up the dataset. The repertoires were made available in a free public database intended to serve as a resource for research on the immune response to SARS-CoV-2. The samples were drawn from the first 160 participants of the ongoing ImmuneRACE study and from 1,254 subjects provided by 6 global collaborators. Nearly every sample came with metadata listing a de-identified subject ID, COVID-19 status, age in years and sex. Where available, HLA class I and class II types were obtained from metadata supplied by the sample provider rather than from assay-based typing. Paper-wide results and their limitations: Clinical and demographic metadata were provided uncurated, with the amount varying by source and participant.

From the cysteine through the phenylalanine, the CDR3 covers 15 amino acids. The read is trimmed to its CDR3 DNA, 45 bases read in frame from base 1. Reading the germline V gene gives CDR1 MGHDK and CDR2 SYGVNS. V loses 6 bases at its end and J loses 2 bases; junction bases beyond the gene matches: 9. Participants in the prospective study were enrolled through a virtual design, were aged roughly 18 to 90 years, and lived in roughly 24 United States geographic areas. Cohort assignment in the prospective study relied on participant-reported clinical history from a screening survey and a study questionnaire. ImmuneRACE Cohort 3 recovered participants were defined by two consecutive negative NP/OP PCR tests, healthcare professional clearance, or symptom resolution. In the prospective study, mobile phlebotomists collected whole blood, serum and a nasopharyngeal or oropharyngeal swab from each participant. Additional blood draws and questionnaires over a 2-month period could optionally be provided by prospective study participants. Before DNA extraction, prospective study blood samples were shipped either frozen or at room temperature.

TCRbeta CDR3 regions were amplified from genomic DNA by means of the immunoSEQ Assay, a bias-controlled multiplex PCR. The original methods were these. The number of nucleated cells in each sample was estimated from the amplification of reference gene primers within the assay. Sequence reads were collapsed and filtered to measure the absolute abundance of every unique TCRbeta CDR3 rearrangement. For each sample, productive Simpson clonality was calculated as the square root of Simpson's diversity index across productive rearrangements. The table was pulled from immuneACCESS by TCRdb, which kept in-frame rearrangements only. Such tables lose some clones; where checked, under half of the loss comes from unresolved V genes, and the rest has no known cause. V and J calls and clone size are given by that table; D and trimming were obtained from the DNA. This sample lists approximately 300,000 clones; 75% to 90% were detected once. The ten largest clones capture about 4.3% of the sample.

Sequencing was performed on PBMCs or T cells enriched from blood (not recorded which). This TCR was recovered from a young woman who had recovered from COVID-19. The chain employs TRBV25-1 and TRBJ2-5, with TRBD1 identical over 7 junction bases. This receptor carries the CDR3 CASSPVQGRQETQYF. The DNA sequence is given as TGTGCCAGCAGCCCGGTACAGGGGAGACAAGAGACCCAGTACTTC.